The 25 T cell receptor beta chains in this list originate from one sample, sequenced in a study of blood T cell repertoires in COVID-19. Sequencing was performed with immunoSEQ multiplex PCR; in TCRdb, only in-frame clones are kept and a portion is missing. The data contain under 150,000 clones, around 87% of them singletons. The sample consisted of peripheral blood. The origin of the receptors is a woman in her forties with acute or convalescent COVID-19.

CDR3 in DNA: TGTGCCAGCAGTTTGGGAGGGACCCAGTACTTC. Its protein product is CASSLGGTQYF. This chain connects TRBV12-3 or TRBV12-4 to TRBJ2-5, with TRBD2 as a possible D gene (6 bases). This CDR3 spans 11 amino acids. Trimming stripped 3 bases from V and 7 bases from J, with 6 bases between.

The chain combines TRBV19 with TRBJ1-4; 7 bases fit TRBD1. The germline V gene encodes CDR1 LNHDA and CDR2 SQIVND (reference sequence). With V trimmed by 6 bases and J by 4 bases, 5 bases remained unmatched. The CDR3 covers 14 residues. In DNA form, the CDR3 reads TGTGCCAGTAGAGAAGGGGGCCTTAATGAAAAACTGTTTTTT. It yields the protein CASREGGLNEKLFF.

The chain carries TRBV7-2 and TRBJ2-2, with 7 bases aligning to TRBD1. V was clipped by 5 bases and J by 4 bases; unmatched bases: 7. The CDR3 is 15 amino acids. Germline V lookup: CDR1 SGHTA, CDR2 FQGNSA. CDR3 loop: CASSLQTGTTGELFF. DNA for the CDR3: TGTGCCAGCAGCCTCCAGACAGGGACCACCGGGGAGCTGTTTTTT.

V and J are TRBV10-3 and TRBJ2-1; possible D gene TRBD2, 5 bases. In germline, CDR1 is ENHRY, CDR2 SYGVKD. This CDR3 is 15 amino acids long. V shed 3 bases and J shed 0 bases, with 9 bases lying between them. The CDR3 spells CAISEDGGSYNEQFF. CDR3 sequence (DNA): TGTGCCATCAGTGAAGACGGAGGCTCCTACAATGAGCAGTTCTTC.

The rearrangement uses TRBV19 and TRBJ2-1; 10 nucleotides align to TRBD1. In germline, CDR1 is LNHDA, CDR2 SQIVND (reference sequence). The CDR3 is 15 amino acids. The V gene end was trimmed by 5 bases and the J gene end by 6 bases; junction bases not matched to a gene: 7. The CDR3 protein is CASSPFGTGVNEQFF. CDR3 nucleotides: TGTGCCAGTAGTCCGTTTGGGACAGGGGTCAATGAGCAGTTCTTC.

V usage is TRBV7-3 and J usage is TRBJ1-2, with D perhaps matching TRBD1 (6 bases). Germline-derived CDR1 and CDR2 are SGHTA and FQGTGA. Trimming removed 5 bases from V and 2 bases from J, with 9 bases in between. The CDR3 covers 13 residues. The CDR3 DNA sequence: TGTGCCAGCAGCACCACAGGGAACTATGGCTACACCTTC. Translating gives CASSTTGNYGYTF. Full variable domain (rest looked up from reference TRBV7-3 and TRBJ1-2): GAGVSQTPSNKVTEKGKYVELRCDPISGHTALYWYRQSLGQGPEFLIYFQGTGAADDSGLPNDRFFAVRPEGSVSTLKIQRTERGDSAVYLCASSTTGNYGYTFGSGTRLTVV.

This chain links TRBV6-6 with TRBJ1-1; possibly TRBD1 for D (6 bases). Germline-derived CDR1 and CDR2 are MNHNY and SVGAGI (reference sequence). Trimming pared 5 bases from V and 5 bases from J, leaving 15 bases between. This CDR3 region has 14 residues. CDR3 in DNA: TGTGCCAGCAGTAGCCCAGGGGCGCTGACTGAAGCTTTCTTT. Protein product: CASSSPGALTEAFF.

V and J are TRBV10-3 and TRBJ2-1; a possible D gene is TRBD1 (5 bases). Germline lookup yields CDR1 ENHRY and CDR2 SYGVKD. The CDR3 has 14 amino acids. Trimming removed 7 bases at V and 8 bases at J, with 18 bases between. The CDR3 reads CAITPETAHDEQFF. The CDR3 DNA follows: TGTGCCATCACCCCCGAGACAGCCCACGATGAGCAGTTCTTC.

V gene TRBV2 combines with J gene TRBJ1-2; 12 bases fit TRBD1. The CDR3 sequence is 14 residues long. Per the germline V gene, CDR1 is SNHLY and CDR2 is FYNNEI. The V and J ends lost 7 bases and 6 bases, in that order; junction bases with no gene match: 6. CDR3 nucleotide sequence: TGTGCCAGCAATTCTGGGACAGGGGGCGATGGCTACACCTTC. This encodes CASNSGTGGDGYTF.

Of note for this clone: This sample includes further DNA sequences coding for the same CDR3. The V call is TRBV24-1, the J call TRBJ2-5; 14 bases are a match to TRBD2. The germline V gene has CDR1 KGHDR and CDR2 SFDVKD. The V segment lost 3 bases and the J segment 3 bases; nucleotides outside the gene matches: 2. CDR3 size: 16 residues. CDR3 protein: CATSDLTSGGEETQYF. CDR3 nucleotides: TGTGCCACCAGTGATCTGACTAGCGGGGGGGAAGAGACCCAGTACTTC.

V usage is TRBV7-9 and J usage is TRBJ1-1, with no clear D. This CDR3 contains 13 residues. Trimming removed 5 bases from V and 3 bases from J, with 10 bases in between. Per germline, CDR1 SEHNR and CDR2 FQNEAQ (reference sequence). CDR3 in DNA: TGTGCCAGCAGCCCCCCGGGAGACACTGAAGCTTTCTTT. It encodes CASSPPGDTEAFF.

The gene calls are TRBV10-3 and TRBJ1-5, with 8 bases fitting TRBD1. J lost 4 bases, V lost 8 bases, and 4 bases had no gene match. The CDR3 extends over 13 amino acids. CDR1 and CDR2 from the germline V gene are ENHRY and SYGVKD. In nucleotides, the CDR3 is TGTGCCATCGGTCGACAGGGGAATCAGCCCCAGCATTTT. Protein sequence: CAIGRQGNQPQHF.

The CDR3 DNA is TGTGCCAGCAGTTTCTCAGGGGAGGTAACTTTCTTT. It specifies CASSFSGEVTFF. The chain combines TRBV6-6 with TRBJ1-1; D is perhaps TRBD1 (6 bases). V was clipped by 4 bases and J by 12 bases, with 15 bases between them. This CDR3 is 12 amino acids long. In germline, CDR1 is MNHNY, CDR2 SVGAGI (reference sequence).

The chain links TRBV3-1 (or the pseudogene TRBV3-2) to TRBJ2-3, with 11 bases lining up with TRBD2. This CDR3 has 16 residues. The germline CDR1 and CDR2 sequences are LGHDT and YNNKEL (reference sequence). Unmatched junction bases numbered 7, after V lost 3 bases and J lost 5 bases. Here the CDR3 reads CASSQLAGGFRDTQYF. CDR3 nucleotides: TGTGCCAGCAGCCAGCTAGCGGGAGGTTTCAGAGATACGCAGTATTTT.

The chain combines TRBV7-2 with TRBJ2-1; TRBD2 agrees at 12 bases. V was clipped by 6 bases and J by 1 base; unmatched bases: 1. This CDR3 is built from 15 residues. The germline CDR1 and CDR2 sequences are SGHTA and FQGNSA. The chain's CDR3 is CASRLAGGSYNEQFF. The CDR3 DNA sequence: TGTGCCAGCAGGCTAGCGGGGGGGTCCTACAATGAGCAGTTCTTC.

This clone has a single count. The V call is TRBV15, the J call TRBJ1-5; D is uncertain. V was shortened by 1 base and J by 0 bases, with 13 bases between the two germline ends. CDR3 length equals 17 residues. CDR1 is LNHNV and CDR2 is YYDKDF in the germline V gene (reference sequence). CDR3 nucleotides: TGTGCCACCAGCAGAGTTGGGTCGGGGTATAGCAATCAGCCCCAGCATTTT. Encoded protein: CATSRVGSGYSNQPQHF.

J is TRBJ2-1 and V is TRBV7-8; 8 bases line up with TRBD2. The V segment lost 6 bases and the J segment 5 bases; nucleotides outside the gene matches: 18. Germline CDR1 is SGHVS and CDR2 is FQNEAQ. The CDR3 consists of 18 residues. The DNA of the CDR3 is TGTGCCAGCAGGCGTAACCGACTGGCGGGGGGTCTACACAATGAGCAGTTCTTC. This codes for CASRRNRLAGGLHNEQFF.

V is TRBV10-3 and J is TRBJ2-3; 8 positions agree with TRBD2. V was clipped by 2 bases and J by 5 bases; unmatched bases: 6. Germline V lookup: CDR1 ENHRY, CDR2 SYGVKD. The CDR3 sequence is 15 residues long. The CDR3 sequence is CAISEGRGGLDTQYF. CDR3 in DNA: TGTGCCATCAGTGAGGGTCGGGGGGGCTTAGATACGCAGTATTTT.

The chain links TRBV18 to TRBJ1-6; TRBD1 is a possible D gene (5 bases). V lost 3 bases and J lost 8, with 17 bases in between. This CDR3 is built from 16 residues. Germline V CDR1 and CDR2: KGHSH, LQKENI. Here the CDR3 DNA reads TGTGCCAGCTCACCTCGGGACTCAATTAGTGATTCACCCCTCCACTTT. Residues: CASSPRDSISDSPLHF.

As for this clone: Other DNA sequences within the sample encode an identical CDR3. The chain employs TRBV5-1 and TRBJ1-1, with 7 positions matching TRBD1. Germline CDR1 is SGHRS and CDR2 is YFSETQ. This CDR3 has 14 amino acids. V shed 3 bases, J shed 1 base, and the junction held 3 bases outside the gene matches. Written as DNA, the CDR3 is TGCGCCAGCAGCTCCCAGGGGGGGAACACTGAAGCTTTCTTT. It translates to CASSSQGGNTEAFF.

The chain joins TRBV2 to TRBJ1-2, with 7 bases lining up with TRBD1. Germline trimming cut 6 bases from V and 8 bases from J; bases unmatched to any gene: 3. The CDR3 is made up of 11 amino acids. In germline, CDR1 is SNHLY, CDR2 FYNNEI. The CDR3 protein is CASSQTGGYTF. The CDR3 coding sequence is TGTGCCAGCAGCCAGACAGGGGGCTACACCTTC.

CDR3 DNA: TGTGCCAGCAGCCACGGACATATTACGCAGTATTTT. It yields the protein CASSHGHITQYF. The gene calls are TRBV7-9 and TRBJ2-3; perhaps TRBD1 as D (5 bases). Germline values: CDR1 SEHNR, CDR2 FQNEAQ (reference sequence). There are 12 residues in the CDR3. Between the trimmed V and J ends, which lost 5 bases and 8 bases, there was a span of 11 bases.

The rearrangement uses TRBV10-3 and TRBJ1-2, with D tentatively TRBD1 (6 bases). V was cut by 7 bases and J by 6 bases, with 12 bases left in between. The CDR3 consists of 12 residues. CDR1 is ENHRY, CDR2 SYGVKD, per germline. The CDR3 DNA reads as TGTGCCATCAATAGAGCAGGGGATGGCTACACCTTC. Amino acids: CAINRAGDGYTF.

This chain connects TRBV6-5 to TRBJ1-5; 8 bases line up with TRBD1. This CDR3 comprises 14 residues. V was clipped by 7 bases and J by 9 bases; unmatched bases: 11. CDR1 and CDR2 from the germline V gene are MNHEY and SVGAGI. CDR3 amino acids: CASNPRGHEGPQHF. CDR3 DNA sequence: TGTGCCAGCAACCCCAGGGGGCATGAGGGGCCCCAGCATTTT.

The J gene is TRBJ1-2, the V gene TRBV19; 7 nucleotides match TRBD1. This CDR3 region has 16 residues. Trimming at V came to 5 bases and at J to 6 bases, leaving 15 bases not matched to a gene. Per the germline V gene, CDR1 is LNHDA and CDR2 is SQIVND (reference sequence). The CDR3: CASSRQGFDRRHGYTF. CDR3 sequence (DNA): TGTGCCAGTAGTCGACAGGGCTTTGATAGGAGACATGGCTACACCTTC. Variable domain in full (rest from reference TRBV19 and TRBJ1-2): DGGITQSPKYLFRKEGQNVTLSCEQNLNHDAMYWYRQDPGQGLRLIYYSQIVNDFQKGDIAEGYSVSREKKESFPLTVTSAQKNPTAFYLCASSRQGFDRRHGYTFGSGTRLTVV.